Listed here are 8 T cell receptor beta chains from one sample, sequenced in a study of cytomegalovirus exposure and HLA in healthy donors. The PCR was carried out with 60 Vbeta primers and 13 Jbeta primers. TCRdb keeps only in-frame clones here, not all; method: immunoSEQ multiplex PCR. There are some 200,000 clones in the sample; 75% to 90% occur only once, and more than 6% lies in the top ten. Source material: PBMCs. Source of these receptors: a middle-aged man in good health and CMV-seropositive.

The CDR3 region is CASSFPTREYSNQPQHF. DNA of the CDR3: TGTGCCAGCAGTTTCCCCACCCGGGAATATAGCAATCAGCCCCAGCATTTT. The chain has TRBV28 and TRBJ1-5; D unclear. The CDR3 length is 17 residues. The V end was cut by 3 bases, the J end by 0 bases, with 15 bases between. Germline CDR1 MDHEN, CDR2 SYDVKM.

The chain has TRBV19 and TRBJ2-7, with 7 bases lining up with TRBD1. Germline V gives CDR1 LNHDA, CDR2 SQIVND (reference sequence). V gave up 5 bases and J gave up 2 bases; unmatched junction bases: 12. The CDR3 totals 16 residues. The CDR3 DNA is TGTGCCAGTAGTTCCCGCCGTGGGCAGGGGGCCTACGAGCAGTACTTC. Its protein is CASSSRRGQGAYEQYF.

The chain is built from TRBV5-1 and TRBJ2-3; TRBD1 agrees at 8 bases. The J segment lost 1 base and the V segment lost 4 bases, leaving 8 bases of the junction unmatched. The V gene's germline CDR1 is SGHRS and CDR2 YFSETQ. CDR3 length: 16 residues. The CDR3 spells CASSRDRTSGTDTQYF. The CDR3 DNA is TGCGCCAGCAGCCGGGACAGGACATCAGGCACAGATACGCAGTATTTT.

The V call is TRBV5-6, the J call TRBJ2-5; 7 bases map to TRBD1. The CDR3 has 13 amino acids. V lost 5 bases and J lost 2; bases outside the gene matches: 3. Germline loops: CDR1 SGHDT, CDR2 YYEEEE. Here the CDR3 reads CASRRTGQETQYF. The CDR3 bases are TGTGCCAGCAGGAGGACAGGACAAGAGACCCAGTACTTC.

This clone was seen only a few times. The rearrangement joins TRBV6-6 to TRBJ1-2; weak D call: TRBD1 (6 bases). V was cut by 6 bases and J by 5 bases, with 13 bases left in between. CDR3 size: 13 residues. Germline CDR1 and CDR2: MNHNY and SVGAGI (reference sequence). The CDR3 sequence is CASRLQGGYGYTF. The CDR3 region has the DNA TGTGCCAGCAGATTACAGGGTGGTTATGGCTACACCTTC.

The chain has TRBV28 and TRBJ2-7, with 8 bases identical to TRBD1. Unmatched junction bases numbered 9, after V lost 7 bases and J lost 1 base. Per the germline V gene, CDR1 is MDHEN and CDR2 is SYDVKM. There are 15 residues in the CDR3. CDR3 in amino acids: CASNGDRITSYEQYF. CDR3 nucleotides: TGTGCCAGCAATGGGGACAGGATAACTTCCTACGAGCAGTACTTC.

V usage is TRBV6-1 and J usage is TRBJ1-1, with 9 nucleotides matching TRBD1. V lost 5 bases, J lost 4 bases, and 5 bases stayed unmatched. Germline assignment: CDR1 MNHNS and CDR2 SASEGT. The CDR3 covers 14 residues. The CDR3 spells CASSTGTGSTEAFF. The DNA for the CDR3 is TGTGCCAGCAGTACCGGGACAGGGTCCACTGAAGCTTTCTTT.

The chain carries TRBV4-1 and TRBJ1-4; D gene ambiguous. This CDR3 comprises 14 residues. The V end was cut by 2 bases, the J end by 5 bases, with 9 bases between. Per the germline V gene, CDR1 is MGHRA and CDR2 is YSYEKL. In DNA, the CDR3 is TGCGCCAGCAGCCAACAGGTCGCGAATGAAAAACTGTTTTTT. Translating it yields CASSQQVANEKLFF.